The 8 T cell receptor beta chains reported below all come from one sample, sequenced in a study of beta chain features in type 1 diabetes. What these receptors recognize is not known. Whole-study findings and limits: Moderately but significantly shorter TCRB CDR3s were found in Type 1 diabetes patients in all four CD4+ subsets.

The isolated RNA, all of it, was reverse transcribed, so expressed TCRB transcripts were what got sequenced. Method: immunoSEQ multiplex PCR; TCRdb's copy keeps in-frame clones and lacks some. The sample includes 350,000 to 400,000 clones, roughly an eighth of them seen just once. The sample consisted of naive CD4+ T cells from blood. All receptors derive from a woman in her late teens or twenties with type 1 diabetes.

This chain uses TRBV11-3 with TRBJ2-3, with TRBD1 identical over 8 bases. The CDR3 length is 13 residues. The ends lost 8 bases at V and 2 bases at J; junction bases unmatched: 3. In germline, CDR1 is SGHNT, CDR2 YENEEA. The CDR3 DNA sequence: TGTGCCAGCCGGGACAGGCTCACAGATACGCAGTATTTT. It specifies CASRDRLTDTQYF.

This chain links TRBV30 with TRBJ1-5, with D uncertain. Germline values: CDR1 GTSNPN, CDR2 SVGIG (reference sequence). V was pared by 5 bases and J by 7 bases, with 15 bases between. The CDR3 sequence is 13 residues long. CDR3 nucleotides: TGTGCCTGGGGAAGCAGCGGCGGCCAGCCCCAGCATTTT. As protein: CAWGSSGGQPQHF.

The chain combines TRBV2 with TRBJ1-5, with D maybe TRBD1 (5 bases). The V end lost 2 bases, the J end lost 3 bases, and 14 bases lay between the germline ends. The CDR3 is made up of 16 amino acids. Germline V gene lookup returns CDR1 SNHLY and CDR2 FYNNEI. The CDR3 is CASSEFGGALNQPQHF. The CDR3 region has the DNA TGTGCCAGCAGTGAATTCGGAGGGGCTCTCAATCAGCCCCAGCATTTT.

This clone occurred a few times. The chain links TRBV7-2 to TRBJ1-6; 8 bases agree with TRBD1. The CDR3 is 17 amino acids. Trimming cost V 5 bases and J 14 bases; bases outside gene matches: 20. Germline-derived CDR1 and CDR2 are SGHTA and FQGNSA. CDR3 region: CASSHLPVGQGPLALHF. The CDR3 region has the DNA TGTGCCAGCAGCCACCTTCCCGTCGGACAGGGTCCCTTGGCCCTCCACTTT.

The chain couples TRBV29-1 to TRBJ1-1; TRBD1 matches 7 bases. V trimming: 8 bases; J trimming: 1 base; junction bases outside the gene matches: 7. CDR1 and CDR2 (germline): SQVTM, ANQGSEA. The length of the CDR3 is 13 residues. DNA of the CDR3: TGCAGCTCCCAGGGGGGAACGAACACTGAAGCTTTCTTT. Protein sequence: CSSQGGTNTEAFF.

This clone has only a few counts. This chain connects TRBV5-1 to TRBJ2-5; TRBD2 is a possible D gene (6 bases). V was trimmed by 4 bases and J by 2 bases, leaving 15 bases between them. Germline CDR1 is SGHRS and CDR2 is YFSETQ. The CDR3 extends over 15 amino acids. In nucleotides, the CDR3 is TGCGCCAGCAGCCTCGTAGCGGCACAGCAAGAGACCCAGTACTTC. This translates into CASSLVAAQQETQYF.

The rearrangement links TRBV4-1 to TRBJ1-2; no firm D call. Germline V gene lookup returns CDR1 MGHRA and CDR2 YSYEKL. Deletions cut 2 bases from V and 8 bases from J, with 18 bases between. The CDR3 sequence is 15 residues long. The CDR3, as DNA: TGCGCCAGCAGCCAAATCGGAGGGAGCCGATCAGGCTACACCTTC. This sequence encodes CASSQIGGSRSGYTF.

There are a few counts of this clone. The J gene is TRBJ2-1, the V gene TRBV5-1; TRBD1 agrees at 7 bases. The V gene's germline CDR1 is SGHRS and CDR2 YFSETQ. V lost 4 bases and J lost 0; bases outside the gene matches: 7. The CDR3 loop spans 16 amino acids. The CDR3 here is CASSQGQPSSYNEQFF. Here the CDR3 DNA reads TGCGCCAGCAGCCAGGGACAGCCTTCCTCCTACAATGAGCAGTTCTTC.